This T cell receptor beta chain was captured in a study of T-cell memory formation after mild COVID-19. Study at large: TCR clusters mostly belonged to single donors.

CDR3 length equals 16 residues. Trimming took 0 bases from V and 5 from J; bases not matched to a gene: 8. Germline V lookup: CDR1 SGHNT, CDR2 YYREEE (reference sequence). From the 5' RACE reads, TCRdb called clonotypes with MiXCR, one entry per CDR3 protein. The data contain 90,000 to 120,000 distinct CDR3 sequences, 14% of them singletons. Findings of the study overall: For second-wave clones that peaked at day 37, SARS-CoV-2 specificity went unverified.

In this sample, this clonotype turned up a few times. Its matching antigen is unknown. The J gene is TRBJ1-5, the V gene TRBV5-4; 7 bases are a match to TRBD1. This TCR came from a man between 18 and 29 years old who had mild COVID-19 (a few samples of this study predate the infection). Cell type and time point are not known. Sequencing used PBMCs or a T cell subset sorted from them (not recorded which). CDR3 coding DNA: TGTGCCAGCAGCTTGGGGGGTGCAGGGGGAGATCAGCCCCAGCATTTT. It yields the protein CASSLGGAGGDQPQHF.